These 25 T cell receptor beta chains share one sample of origin, sequenced in a study of regulatory T cells in long-lasting Graves disease. Time point given: newly diagnosed GD, antithyroid drugs for less than 3 months. Making the TCR library involved RNA that had been extracted from PBMCs. TCR beta libraries were built with iRepertoire HTBI primers and Arm-PCR of CDR3 regions. TCRdb ran MiXCR on the multiplex PCR reads and lists one entry per CDR3 protein. The data contain 450,000 to 650,000 distinct CDR3 sequences, about 16% of them singletons. The sample was also reused in another study, on T cells in Graves' hyperthyroidism and ophthalmopathy.

This material consisted of peripheral blood mononuclear cells (PBMCs), taken at new diagnosis, from a patient treated with antithyroid drugs. All receptors derive from a woman aged 35-60 years with Graves disease.

At least ten counts were recorded for this clonotype. CDR3 in DNA: TGTGCCAGCTCACCGGGAGCCGGGAACATTCAGTACTTC. Translated: CASSPGAGNIQYF. This chain joins TRBV18 and TRBJ2-4; a weak D match, TRBD2 (5 bases). Germline CDR1 reads KGHSH; CDR2 reads LQKENI. The CDR3 covers 13 residues. Trimming pared 3 bases from V and 7 bases from J, leaving 10 bases between.

This clonotype has a handful of counts. The gene calls are TRBV9 and TRBJ2-7; the D gene is possibly TRBD2 (5 bases). V was clipped by 0 bases and J by 1 base, with 11 bases between them. This CDR3 is 15 amino acids long. In germline, CDR1 is SGDLS, CDR2 YYNGEE. The CDR3 coding sequence is TGTGCCAGCAGCGTAGCTAGCTCGAGTTCCTACGAGCAGTACTTC. Its protein is CASSVASSSSYEQYF.

This clonotype has at least ten counts. The chain employs TRBV18 and TRBJ2-5; no reliable D call. The germline V and J ends were trimmed by 0 bases and 4 bases, with 3 bases remaining between them. Germline assignment: CDR1 KGHSH and CDR2 LQKENI. CDR3 length: 12 residues. The CDR3 loop is CASSPPLETQYF. In nucleotides, the CDR3 is TGTGCCAGCTCACCACCCCTAGAGACCCAGTACTTC.

The chain's CDR3 is CASSLIQNNEQFF. CDR3 sequence (DNA): TGTGCCAGCAGCTTAATACAGAACAATGAGCAGTTCTTC. This chain joins TRBV7-3 and TRBJ2-1; D gene uncertain. This CDR3 contains 13 residues. Looked up from germline, CDR1 is SGHTA and CDR2 is FQGTGA. Trimming removed 1 base at V and 5 bases at J, with 6 bases between.

About this clonotype: A much larger clone sits a single nucleotide away, making a read error possible. This chain joins TRBV6-1 and TRBJ2-3, with 8 bases lining up with TRBD2. CDR1 is MNHNS and CDR2 is SASEGT in the germline V gene. The CDR3 runs 14 residues. J was trimmed by 5 bases and V by 5 bases; bases with no gene match: 6. The DNA for the CDR3 is TGTGCCAGCAGTCGGGGGGGGGCTAAAGATACGCAGTATTTT. It encodes CASSRGGAKDTQYF.

The chain has TRBV19 and TRBJ2-7; tentative D call: TRBD2 (7 bases). V was trimmed by 5 bases and J by 6 bases, leaving 14 bases between them. Germline CDR1 LNHDA, CDR2 SQIVND (reference sequence). CDR3 size: 13 residues. The CDR3: CASSSLGGLEQYF. The CDR3 DNA reads as TGTGCCAGTAGTTCCCTGGGGGGGCTCGAGCAGTACTTC. Full variable domain (remainder filled in from reference TRBV19 and TRBJ2-7): DGGITQSPKYLFRKEGQNVTLSCEQNLNHDAMYWYRQDPGQGLRLIYYSQIVNDFQKGDIAEGYSVSREKKESFPLTVTSAQKNPTAFYLCASSSLGGLEQYFGPGTRLTVT.

This clonotype was seen only a few times. This chain joins TRBV4-1 and TRBJ2-7, with 8 bases matching TRBD1. Germline assignment: CDR1 MGHRA and CDR2 YSYEKL. The CDR3 contains 14 residues. V lost 0 bases and J lost 6; bases outside the gene matches: 4. The CDR3 here is CASSQDQGAREQYF. CDR3 nucleotides: TGCGCCAGCAGCCAAGACCAGGGGGCTCGCGAGCAGTACTTC.

This clonotype was picked up a small number of times. The chain recombines TRBV12-5 with TRBJ2-2; D remains unclear. Trimming took off 5 bases at V and 6 bases at J, with 10 bases between the two ends. There are 13 residues in the CDR3. Germline CDR1 reads LGHNT; CDR2 reads FRNRAP. Here the CDR3 reads CASGHGGSGELFF. The CDR3 DNA sequence: TGTGCTAGTGGTCACGGTGGGTCCGGGGAGCTGTTTTTT. Full variable domain (remainder filled in from reference TRBV12-5 and TRBJ2-2): DARVTQTPRHKVTEMGQEVTMRCQPILGHNTVFWYRQTMMQGLELLAYFRNRAPLDDSGMPKDRFSAEMPDATLATLKIQPSEPRDSAVYFCASGHGGSGELFFGEGSRLTVL.

To note about this clonotype: The germline gene is not matched at one end of the junction; a read error may be the cause. The chain combines TRBV5-1 with TRBJ2-1; D call uncertain. Germline V CDR1 and CDR2: SGHRS, YFSETQ. This CDR3 is built from 14 residues. The CDR3 loop reads CASSLALIYNEQFF. The CDR3 DNA is TGTGCCAGCAGCTTGGCCTTGATATACAATGAGCAGTTCTTC.

This chain joins TRBV11-2 and TRBJ2-1; no clear D gene. The V end lost 5 bases, the J end lost 1 base, and 15 bases lay between the germline ends. The CDR3 runs 16 residues. CDR1 is SGHAT, CDR2 FQNNGV, per germline. The CDR3 loop is CASSKLSRQSYNEQFF. The CDR3 DNA reads as TGTGCCAGCAGCAAACTTAGTCGCCAGTCCTACAATGAGCAGTTCTTC.

The chain combines TRBV19 with TRBJ1-4; 8 bases match TRBD1. Trimming cost V 5 bases and J 5 bases; bases outside gene matches: 7. The CDR3 is 15 residues long. Germline-derived CDR1 and CDR2 are LNHDA and SQIVND (reference sequence). CDR3 coding DNA: TGTGCCAGTAGTCCTCGACAGGGGAGGAATGAAAAACTGTTTTTT. Its translation is CASSPRQGRNEKLFF.

This clonotype has more than one count but fewer than ten. V is TRBV7-9 and J is TRBJ2-1; a possible D gene is TRBD2 (6 bases). With 6 bases removed from V and 0 bases from J, the gap between germline ends came to 12 bases. CDR1 is SEHNR, CDR2 FQNEAQ, per germline (reference sequence). The CDR3 sequence is 15 residues long. The CDR3: CASSSRGSSYNEQFF. Written as DNA, the CDR3 is TGTGCCAGCAGTTCACGGGGGAGCTCCTACAATGAGCAGTTCTTC.

This clonotype was seen repeatedly, ten times or more. The V call is TRBV3-1, the J call TRBJ2-1, with 9 bases matching TRBD2. Per germline, CDR1 LGHDT and CDR2 YNNKEL (reference sequence). The ends lost 0 bases at V and 5 bases at J; junction bases unmatched: 11. The CDR3 spans 18 residues. The CDR3 bases are TGTGCCAGCAGCCAAGACGGGACTAGCCTATACACTAACAATGAGCAGTTCTTC. This encodes CASSQDGTSLYTNNEQFF.

This clonotype has ten or more counts. The CDR3 protein is CASTRDGNIQYF. The CDR3 nucleotides read TGTGCCAGCACCCGGGACGGGAACATTCAGTACTTC. This chain connects TRBV2 to TRBJ2-4; either TRBD1 or TRBD2 may supply D (5 bases each). The CDR3 sequence is 12 residues long. V was shortened by 7 bases and J by 7 bases, with 11 bases between the two germline ends. Germline CDR1 reads SNHLY; CDR2 reads FYNNEI. Drawing the rest from reference TRBV2 and TRBJ2-4, the complete variable domain is EPEVTQTPSHQVTQMGQEVILRCVPISNHLYFYWYRQILGQKVEFLVSFYNNEISEKSEIFDDQFSVERPDGSNFTLKIRSTKLEDSAMYFCASTRDGNIQYFGAGTRLSVL.

This clonotype was seen ten or more times. The rearrangement joins TRBV11-2 to TRBJ1-2, with a possible D match to TRBD1 (5 bases). CDR1 and CDR2 (germline): SGHAT, FQNNGV. Deletions cut 7 bases from V and 5 bases from J, with 14 bases between. The CDR3 is 13 residues long. CDR3 nucleotides: TGTGCCAGCACCCCCGGGACCGGATATGGCTACACCTTC. This encodes CASTPGTGYGYTF.

This clonotype was recorded at least ten times. This chain uses TRBV12-3 or TRBV12-4 with TRBJ2-1; D is undetermined. The CDR3 has 13 residues. Trimming took 3 bases from V and 5 from J, leaving 8 bases between them. Here the CDR3 reads CASSFLGDNEQFF. The CDR3 DNA is TGTGCCAGCAGTTTCTTAGGCGACAATGAGCAGTTCTTC.

This clonotype was observed at least ten times. V usage is TRBV28 and J usage is TRBJ1-6, with D perhaps matching TRBD1 (5 bases). The CDR3 is 14 amino acids. Trimming pared 10 bases from V and 10 bases from J, leaving 20 bases between. From germline, CDR1 is MDHEN and CDR2 SYDVKM. The DNA of the CDR3 is TGTGCCACCGCGTTGAGGGGAACGGGGTCACCCCTCCACTTT. It codes for CATALRGTGSPLHF.

This clonotype was picked up a small number of times. The chain joins TRBV18 to TRBJ1-1; D may be TRBD1 (6 bases). V lost 4 bases and J lost 11, with 14 bases in between. Germline V gene sequence: CDR1 KGHSH, CDR2 LQKENI. The CDR3 is 12 residues long. CDR3 region: CASSQDSTLAFF. CDR3 nucleotides: TGTGCCAGCTCACAGGACAGTACCTTGGCTTTCTTT.

This chain joins TRBV12-5 and TRBJ1-2; tentatively, D is TRBD1 (5 bases). This CDR3 contains 15 residues. V was shortened by 5 bases and J by 4 bases, with 17 bases between the two germline ends. CDR1 and CDR2 (germline): LGHNT, FRNRAP. As DNA, the CDR3 is TGTGCTAGTGGTATCCCCTTGGAGGGGCTCTATGGCTACACCTTC. It specifies CASGIPLEGLYGYTF. Variable domain in full (rest from reference TRBV12-5 and TRBJ1-2): DARVTQTPRHKVTEMGQEVTMRCQPILGHNTVFWYRQTMMQGLELLAYFRNRAPLDDSGMPKDRFSAEMPDATLATLKIQPSEPRDSAVYFCASGIPLEGLYGYTFGSGTRLTVV.

This clonotype came up many times. V is TRBV9 and J is TRBJ1-2; D is perhaps TRBD1 (5 bases). The CDR3 runs to 17 residues. CDR1 and CDR2 from the germline V gene are SGDLS and YYNGEE. V was clipped by 0 bases and J by 4 bases, with 19 bases between them. The CDR3 loop is CASSVATGEKGPYGYTF. CDR3 DNA sequence: TGTGCCAGCAGCGTAGCTACCGGAGAAAAGGGGCCCTATGGCTACACCTTC.

The chain carries TRBV12-3 or TRBV12-4 and TRBJ2-6, with no clear D. Deletions cut 6 bases from V and 0 bases from J, with 9 bases between. This CDR3 has 15 residues. CDR3 loop: CASRLEPSGANVLTF. The CDR3 DNA reads TGTGCCAGCAGACTGGAGCCCTCTGGGGCCAACGTCCTGACTTTC.

This clonotype was seen at least ten times. The chain uses TRBV2 and TRBJ2-4; D not resolved. V was trimmed by 7 bases and J by 0 bases, leaving 13 bases between them. Germline V CDR1 and CDR2: SNHLY, FYNNEI. This CDR3 is built from 15 residues. The CDR3 DNA sequence: TGTGCCAGCATTCGGGCAGATAGAGCCAAAAACATTCAGTACTTC. It codes for CASIRADRAKNIQYF. The full variable domain, with the rest looked up from reference TRBV2 and TRBJ2-4, is EPEVTQTPSHQVTQMGQEVILRCVPISNHLYFYWYRQILGQKVEFLVSFYNNEISEKSEIFDDQFSVERPDGSNFTLKIRSTKLEDSAMYFCASIRADRAKNIQYFGAGTRLSVL.

There are many counts of this clonotype. V gene TRBV2 combines with J gene TRBJ1-1; D may be TRBD1 (5 bases). With 8 bases removed from V and 1 base from J, the gap between germline ends came to 14 bases. CDR1 and CDR2 from the germline V gene are SNHLY and FYNNEI. CDR3 length: 14 residues. In nucleotides, the CDR3 is TGTGCCAGCGATAAACTTCAGGGGAACACTGAAGCTTTCTTT. Its protein is CASDKLQGNTEAFF.

This clonotype was counted at least ten times. The gene calls are TRBV9 and TRBJ1-2, with 7 bases matching TRBD1. Trimming took 4 bases from V and 5 from J; bases not matched to a gene: 17. Germline lookup yields CDR1 SGDLS and CDR2 YYNGEE. The CDR3 sequence is 17 residues long. CDR3 residues: CASSLHRGGTADYGYTF. For the CDR3, the DNA is TGTGCCAGCAGCCTTCATCGTGGGGGGACAGCGGATTATGGCTACACCTTC.

This clonotype was counted once. A read error may explain this, as a much larger clone is one base away. This chain uses TRBV3-1 with TRBJ1-3; D unresolved. The CDR3 has 15 amino acids. Deletions cut 4 bases from V and 2 bases from J, with 12 bases between. Germline CDR1 and CDR2: LGHDT and YNNKEL (reference sequence). Here the CDR3 reads CASSRVEVPGNTIYF. In DNA, the CDR3 is TGTGCCAGCAGCCGCGTGGAGGTTCCTGGAAACACCATATATTTT.